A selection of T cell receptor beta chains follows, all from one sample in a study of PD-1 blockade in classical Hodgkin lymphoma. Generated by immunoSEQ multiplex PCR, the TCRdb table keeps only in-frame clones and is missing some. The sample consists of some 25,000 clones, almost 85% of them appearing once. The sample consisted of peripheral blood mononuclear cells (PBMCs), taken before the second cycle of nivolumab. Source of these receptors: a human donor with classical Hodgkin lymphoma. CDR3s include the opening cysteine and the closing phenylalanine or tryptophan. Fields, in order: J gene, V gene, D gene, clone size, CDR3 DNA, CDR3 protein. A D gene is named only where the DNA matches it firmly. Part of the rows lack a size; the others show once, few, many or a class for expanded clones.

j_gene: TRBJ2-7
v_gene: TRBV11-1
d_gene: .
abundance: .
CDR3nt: TGTGCCAGCAGCTTCGGACAGTGGAGTTCCTACGAGCAGTACTTC
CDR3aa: CASSFGQWSSYEQYF

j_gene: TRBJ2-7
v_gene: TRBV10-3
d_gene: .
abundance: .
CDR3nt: TGTGCCATCAGTGGGGACGGGACCTACGAGCAGTACTTC
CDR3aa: CAISGDGTYEQYF

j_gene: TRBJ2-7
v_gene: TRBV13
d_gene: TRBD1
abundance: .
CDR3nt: TGTGCCAGCAGTGGGGACAGCTCCTACGAGCAGTACTTC
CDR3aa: CASSGDSSYEQYF

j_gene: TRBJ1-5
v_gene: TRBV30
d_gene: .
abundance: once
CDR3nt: TGTGCCTGGAGACAACCTTACGGGCCCCAGCATTTT
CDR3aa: CAWRQPYGPQHF

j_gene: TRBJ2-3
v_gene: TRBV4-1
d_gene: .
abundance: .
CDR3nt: TGCGCCAGCAGCCGACCGGGCCGCACAGATACGCAGTATTTT
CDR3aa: CASSRPGRTDTQYF

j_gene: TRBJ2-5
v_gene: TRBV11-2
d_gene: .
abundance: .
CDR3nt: TGTGCCAGCAGCTTAGATCATGGGGTTGGGGAGACCCAGTACTTC
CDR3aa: CASSLDHGVGETQYF

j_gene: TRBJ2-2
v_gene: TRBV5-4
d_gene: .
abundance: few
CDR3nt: TGTGCCAGCAGCTTGGGCCCGGGGGCGAACACCGGGGAGCTGTTTTTT
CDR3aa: CASSLGPGANTGELFF

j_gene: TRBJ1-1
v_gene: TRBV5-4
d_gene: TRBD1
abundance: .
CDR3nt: TGTGCCAGCAGCGTGATAGACAGGGCAACTGAAGCTTTCTTT
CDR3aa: CASSVIDRATEAFF

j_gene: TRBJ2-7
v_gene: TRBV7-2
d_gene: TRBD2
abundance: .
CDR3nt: TGTGCCAGCAGCTTAGGCGGGGGGAAGGGCTACGAGCAGTACTTC
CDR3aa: CASSLGGGKGYEQYF

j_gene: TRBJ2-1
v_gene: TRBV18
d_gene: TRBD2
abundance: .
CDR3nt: TGTGCCAGCTCACCTATTAGCGGGGGGCCCCATGAGCAGTTCTTC
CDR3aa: CASSPISGGPHEQFF

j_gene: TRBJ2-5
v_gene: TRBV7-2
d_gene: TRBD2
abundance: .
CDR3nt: TGTGCCAGCAGCTTAGCGAACGGGGGAGGGGAGACCCAGTACTTC
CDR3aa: CASSLANGGGETQYF

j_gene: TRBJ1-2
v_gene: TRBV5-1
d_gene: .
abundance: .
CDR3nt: TGCGCCAGCAGCTTGGGTGGCTCCCCTTCTTATGGCTACACCTTC
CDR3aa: CASSLGGSPSYGYTF

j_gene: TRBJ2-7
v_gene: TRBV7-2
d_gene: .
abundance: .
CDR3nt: TGTGCCAGCAGCCCCGGGGGTGGGGGCTACGAGCAGTACTTC
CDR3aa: CASSPGGGGYEQYF

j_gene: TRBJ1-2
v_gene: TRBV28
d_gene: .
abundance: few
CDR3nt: TGTGCCAGCAGTCCCCCAGGCTATGGCTACACCTTC
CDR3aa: CASSPPGYGYTF

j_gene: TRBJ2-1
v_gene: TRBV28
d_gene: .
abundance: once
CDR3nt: TGTGCCAGCCGACGGAGCTCCTACAATGAGCAGTTCTTC
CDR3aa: CASRRSSYNEQFF

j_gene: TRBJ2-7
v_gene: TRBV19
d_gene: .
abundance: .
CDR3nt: TGTGCCAGTAGTACCCCAGGGGAGCACTACGAGCAGTACTTC
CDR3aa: CASSTPGEHYEQYF

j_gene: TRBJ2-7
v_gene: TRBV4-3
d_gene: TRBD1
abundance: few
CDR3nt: TGCGCCAGCAGCCAAGGGACAGGGAGGTACGAGCAGTACTTC
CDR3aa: CASSQGTGRYEQYF

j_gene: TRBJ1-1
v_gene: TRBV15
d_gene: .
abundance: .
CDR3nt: TGTGCCACCAGCAGGGAATTCGGCTCTGAAGCTTTCTTT
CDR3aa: CATSREFGSEAFF

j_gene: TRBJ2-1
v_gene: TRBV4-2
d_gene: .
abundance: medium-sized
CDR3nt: TGTGCCAGCAGCCAAGAATGGAGGGTCAACAATGAGCAGTTCTTC
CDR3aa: CASSQEWRVNNEQFF

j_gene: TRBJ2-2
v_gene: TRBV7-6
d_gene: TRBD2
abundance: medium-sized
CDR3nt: TGTGCCAGCAGCCTGCGGGGGGACTCCTACACCGGGGAGCTGTTTTTT
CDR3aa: CASSLRGDSYTGELFF

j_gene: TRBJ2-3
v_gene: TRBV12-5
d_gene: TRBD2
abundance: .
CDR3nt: TGTGCTAGTGGTTTGACCTTCGCGGGGGGAGCCACAGATACGCAGTATTTT
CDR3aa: CASGLTFAGGATDTQYF

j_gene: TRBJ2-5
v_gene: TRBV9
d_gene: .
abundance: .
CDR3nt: TGTGCCAGCAGCGTAGAAGGGTTTCCGGGAGAGACCCAGTACTTC
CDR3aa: CASSVEGFPGETQYF

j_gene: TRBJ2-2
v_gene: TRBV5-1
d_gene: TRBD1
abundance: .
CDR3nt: TGCGCCAGCAGCTGGACAGGGAACACCGGGGAGCTGTTTTTT
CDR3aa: CASSWTGNTGELFF

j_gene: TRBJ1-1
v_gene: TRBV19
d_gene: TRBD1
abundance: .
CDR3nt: TGTGCCAGTGGGGACAGGGGAATTGGAGCTTTCTTT
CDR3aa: CASGDRGIGAFF

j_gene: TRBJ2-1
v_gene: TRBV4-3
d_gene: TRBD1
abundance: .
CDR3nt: TGCGCCAGCAGCGGTAACAGGGGTCAGGGTGAGCAGTTCTTC
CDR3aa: CASSGNRGQGEQFF

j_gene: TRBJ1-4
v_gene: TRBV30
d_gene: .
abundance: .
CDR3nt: TGTGCCTGGAGTGTGGGTCGCGGGGAAACTAATGAAAAACTGTTTTTT
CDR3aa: CAWSVGRGETNEKLFF

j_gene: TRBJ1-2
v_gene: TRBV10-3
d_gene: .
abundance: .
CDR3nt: TGTGCCATCAGTGAGTCACTGATGGCAGGACTCGGCTACACCTTC
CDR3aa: CAISESLMAGLGYTF

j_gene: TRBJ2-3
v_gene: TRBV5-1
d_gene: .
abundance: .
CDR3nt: TGCGCCAGCAGCTTGAGGGGAGCTAGCACAGATACGCAGTATTTT
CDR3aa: CASSLRGASTDTQYF

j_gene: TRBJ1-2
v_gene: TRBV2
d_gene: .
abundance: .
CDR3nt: TGTGCCAGCAGCAACAGGGCTGGATATGGCTACACCTTC
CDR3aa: CASSNRAGYGYTF

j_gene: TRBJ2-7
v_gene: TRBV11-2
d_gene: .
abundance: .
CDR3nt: TGTGCCAGCAGCTCCGGGGACGGGAGCTACGAGCAGTACTTC
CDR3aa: CASSSGDGSYEQYF

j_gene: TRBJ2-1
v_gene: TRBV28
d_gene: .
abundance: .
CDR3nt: TGTGCCAGCAGTTTGGTTCTGGCAGATCATAACAATGAGCAGTTCTTC
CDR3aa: CASSLVLADHNNEQFF

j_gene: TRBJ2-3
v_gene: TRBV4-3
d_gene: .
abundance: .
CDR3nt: TGCGCCAGCAGCCAAGGGACTGGAATTAGCACAGATACGCAGTATTTT
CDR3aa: CASSQGTGISTDTQYF

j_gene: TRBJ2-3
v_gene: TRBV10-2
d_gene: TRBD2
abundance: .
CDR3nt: TGCGCCAGCAGTACATTAGCGGGGGGAGGGGATACGCAGTATTTT
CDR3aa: CASSTLAGGGDTQYF

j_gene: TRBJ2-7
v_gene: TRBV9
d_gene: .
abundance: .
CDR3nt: TGTGCCAGCAGCGTAGATGCCAGAACCTCCTACGAGCAGTACTTC
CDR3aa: CASSVDARTSYEQYF

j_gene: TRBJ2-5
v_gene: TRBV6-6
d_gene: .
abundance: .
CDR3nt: TGTGCCAGCAGTTTCTACCCCCTAGAGACCCAGTACTTC
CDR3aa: CASSFYPLETQYF

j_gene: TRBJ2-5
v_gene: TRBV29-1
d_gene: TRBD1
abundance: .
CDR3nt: TGCAGCGTGCTGACAGGGAAAGAGACCCAGTACTTC
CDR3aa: CSVLTGKETQYF

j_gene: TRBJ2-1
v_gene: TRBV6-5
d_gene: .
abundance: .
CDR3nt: TGTGCCAGCAGTTACTCAAGGGGGGGAGATGAGCAGTTCTTC
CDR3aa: CASSYSRGGDEQFF

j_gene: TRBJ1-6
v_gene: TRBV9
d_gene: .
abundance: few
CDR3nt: TGTGCCAGCAGCGTAGGTAGTTCACCCCTCCACTTT
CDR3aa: CASSVGSSPLHF

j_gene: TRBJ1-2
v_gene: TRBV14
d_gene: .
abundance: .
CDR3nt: TGTGCCAGCAGTCCACTCGTCACTAACTATGGCTACACCTTC
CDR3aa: CASSPLVTNYGYTF

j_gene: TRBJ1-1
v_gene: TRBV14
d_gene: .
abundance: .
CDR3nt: TGTGCCAGCAGCCAAGACTCTCGTCTTAACACTGAAGCTTTCTTT
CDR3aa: CASSQDSRLNTEAFF

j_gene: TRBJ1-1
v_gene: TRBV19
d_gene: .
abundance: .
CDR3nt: TGTGCCAGTAGTATTAGTCTGAACACTGAAGCTTTCTTT
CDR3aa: CASSISLNTEAFF

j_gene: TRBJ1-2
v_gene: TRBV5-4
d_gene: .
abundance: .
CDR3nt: TGTGCCAGCAGCTCTTTGACTAGGGGCTACACCTTC
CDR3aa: CASSSLTRGYTF

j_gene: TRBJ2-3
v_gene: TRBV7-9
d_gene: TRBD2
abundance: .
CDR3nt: TGTGCCAGCAGCCCCCCTAGCGGTCGCACAGATACGCAGTATTTT
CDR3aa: CASSPPSGRTDTQYF

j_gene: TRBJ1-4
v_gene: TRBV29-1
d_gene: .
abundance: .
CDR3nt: TGCAGCGTTGAAGATGATGAAAAACTGTTTTTT
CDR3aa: CSVEDDEKLFF

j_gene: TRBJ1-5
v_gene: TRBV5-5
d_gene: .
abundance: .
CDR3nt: TGTGCCAGCAGCCTCCAGTTACGACAGCCCCAGCATTTT
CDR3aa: CASSLQLRQPQHF